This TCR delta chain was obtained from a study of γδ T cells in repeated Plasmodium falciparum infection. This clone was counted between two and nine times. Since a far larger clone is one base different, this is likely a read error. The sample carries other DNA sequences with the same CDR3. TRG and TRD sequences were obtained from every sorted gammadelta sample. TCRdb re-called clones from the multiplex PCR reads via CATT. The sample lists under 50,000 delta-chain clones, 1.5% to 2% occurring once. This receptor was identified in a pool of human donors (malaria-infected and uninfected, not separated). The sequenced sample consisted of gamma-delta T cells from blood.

This chain's CDR3 is CACDTEMGGPTDKLIF. CDR3 coding DNA: TGTGCCTGCGACACCGAGATGGGGGGCCCCACCGATAAACTCATCTTT. This rearrangement joins TRDV2 to TRDJ1, with D possibly being TRDD3 (6 bases). TCRdb leaves out the J gene; it was filled in here by matching the DNA to germline. Germline V gives CDR1 GEAIGNYY, CDR2 EKD. The CDR3 covers 16 residues.